The 18 T cell receptor beta chains reported below all come from one sample, sequenced in a study of shared clonotypes between healthy human individuals. The assay was immunoSEQ multiplex PCR, and TCRdb's table has in-frame clones only and misses some. Of some 1.5 million clones listed, about 98% were seen once; the top ten hold about 0.45%. Input material: naive CD4+ T cells sorted from blood. The subset is: CD45RA+ positively selected. The source is a man aged 25-45 years in good health.

The rearrangement joins TRBV19 to TRBJ1-5, with a weak D call TRBD1 (5 bases). The V gene lost 6 bases and the J gene lost 3 bases, with 15 bases spanning the gap. CDR1 and CDR2 from the germline V gene are LNHDA and SQIVND (reference sequence). The CDR3 loop spans 15 amino acids. CDR3 sequence (DNA): TGTGCCAGTAGCCGACAGCGCTTTAACAATCAGCCCCAGCATTTT. Residues: CASSRQRFNNQPQHF. The full variable domain, rest sourced from reference TRBV19 and TRBJ1-5, is DGGITQSPKYLFRKEGQNVTLSCEQNLNHDAMYWYRQDPGQGLRLIYYSQIVNDFQKGDIAEGYSVSREKKESFPLTVTSAQKNPTAFYLCASSRQRFNNQPQHFGDGTRLSIL.

The V call is TRBV5-6, the J call TRBJ2-1; a possible D gene is TRBD2 (6 bases). Trimming cost V 4 bases and J 2 bases, with 13 bases left between them. Germline CDR1 and CDR2: SGHDT and YYEEEE. This CDR3 spans 15 amino acids. CDR3 sequence reads: CASSLTSRAYNEQFF. CDR3 sequence (DNA): TGTGCCAGCAGCCTCACTAGCCGGGCCTACAATGAGCAGTTCTTC.

This chain links TRBV29-1 with TRBJ2-7, with 8 positions matching TRBD1. The CDR3 is 15 residues long. Germline V lookup: CDR1 SQVTM, CDR2 ANQGSEA. The ends lost 6 bases at V and 7 bases at J; junction bases unmatched: 17. The CDR3 sequence: CSVAVTGGRGQEQYF. The DNA of the CDR3 is TGCAGCGTGGCGGTCACAGGGGGAAGAGGTCAAGAGCAGTACTTC.

The table lists this clone with a count of one. The J gene is TRBJ2-3, the V gene TRBV28, with 14 bases identical to TRBD2. V trimming: 6 bases; J trimming: 4 bases; junction bases outside the gene matches: 3. From germline, CDR1 is MDHEN and CDR2 SYDVKM. The CDR3 sequence is 15 residues long. The CDR3 spells CASRRTSGRSDTQYF. DNA of the CDR3: TGTGCCAGCAGACGGACTAGCGGGAGGTCAGATACGCAGTATTTT. The full variable domain, completed using reference TRBV28 and TRBJ2-3, is DVKVTQSSRYLVKRTGEKVFLECVQDMDHENMFWYRQDPGLGLRLIYFSYDVKMKEKGDIPEGYSVSREKKERFSLILESASTNQTSMYLCASRRTSGRSDTQYFGPGTRLTVL.

The chain employs TRBV7-3 and TRBJ2-3; TRBD1 matches 8 bases. The CDR3 runs 16 residues. Losses at the gene ends were 6 bases for V and 4 bases for J; bases not matched to a gene: 12. Germline assignment: CDR1 SGHTA and CDR2 FQGTGA. This CDR3 is CASSFAGQGGPDTQYF. In DNA, the CDR3 is TGTGCCAGCAGTTTTGCTGGACAGGGAGGCCCAGATACGCAGTATTTT.

This clone was recorded only once. The CDR3 sequence: CASCLRLMNTEAFF. The DNA of the CDR3 is TGTGCCAGCTGTCTGCGACTCATGAACACTGAAGCTTTCTTT. The chain links TRBV2 to TRBJ1-1; D uncertain. The V end lost 8 bases, the J end lost 0 bases, and 13 bases lay between the germline ends. This CDR3 is 14 amino acids long. Germline V lookup: CDR1 SNHLY, CDR2 FYNNEI.

This clone was seen only once. V is TRBV19 and J is TRBJ2-3, with D perhaps matching TRBD1 or TRBD2 (5 bases each). V lost 8 bases to trimming and J lost 0 bases, with 15 bases between them. The germline CDR1 and CDR2 sequences are LNHDA and SQIVND (reference sequence). This CDR3 contains 15 residues. The CDR3: CASGSGPPSTDTQYF. For the CDR3, the DNA is TGTGCCAGTGGATCGGGGCCTCCTAGCACAGATACGCAGTATTTT.

The chain links TRBV6-5 to TRBJ1-2, with 10 bases that match TRBD1. The germline V gene has CDR1 MNHEY and CDR2 SVGAGI. V lost 6 bases, J lost 3 bases, and 4 bases stayed unmatched. CDR3 length: 14 amino acids. CDR3 loop: CASRQTGGDYGYTF. As DNA, the CDR3 is TGTGCCAGCAGGCAGACAGGGGGCGACTATGGCTACACCTTC.

The chain employs TRBV5-1 and TRBJ2-7; TRBD1 matches at 9 bases. V shed 2 bases, J shed 4 bases, and the junction held 7 bases outside the gene matches. Germline CDR1 SGHRS, CDR2 YFSETQ. The CDR3 length is 15 residues. The CDR3 DNA follows: TGCGCCAGCAGCTTCGGGACAGGGATACGGTACGAGCAGTACTTC. As protein: CASSFGTGIRYEQYF.

This chain joins TRBV10-3 and TRBJ2-2; 10 bases align to TRBD2. The germline gives CDR1 ENHRY, CDR2 SYGVKD. This CDR3 is built from 15 residues. V lost 4 bases and J lost 5; bases outside the gene matches: 4. Here the CDR3 DNA reads TGTGCCATCAGTGTTGGACTAGCGGTTACCGGGGAGCTGTTTTTT. It codes for CAISVGLAVTGELFF.

This clone was counted once. The V gene is TRBV12-5, the J gene TRBJ2-3; D unresolved. Trimming stripped 9 bases from V and 5 bases from J, with 9 bases between. The V gene's germline CDR1 is LGHNT and CDR2 FRNRAP. This CDR3 has 11 residues. This CDR3 is CASGYGDTQYF. DNA for the CDR3: TGTGCTAGCGGCTACGGAGATACGCAGTATTTT.

The chain recombines TRBV9 with TRBJ2-3; D assignment may be TRBD1 or TRBD2 (5 bases each). V shed 2 bases and J shed 1 base, with 11 bases lying between them. The CDR3 spans 15 residues. CDR1 SGDLS and CDR2 YYNGEE come from the germline V gene. The chain's CDR3 is CASSVSGRRTDTQYF. CDR3 nucleotides: TGTGCCAGCAGCGTTTCGGGACGGCGCACAGATACGCAGTATTTT.

V gene TRBV6-6 combines with J gene TRBJ2-5, with D possibly being TRBD1 (5 bases). The V end lost 3 bases, the J end lost 1 base, and 12 bases lay between the germline ends. CDR1 is MNHNY, CDR2 SVGAGI, per germline (reference sequence). This CDR3 is 15 amino acids long. The CDR3 DNA follows: TGTGCCAGCAGTTATACAGACAGACCCCAAGAGACCCAGTACTTC. Translating gives CASSYTDRPQETQYF.

V usage is TRBV27 and J usage is TRBJ2-5; 7 bases align to TRBD2. The trim removed 3 bases at V and 1 base at J, leaving 14 bases unmatched. CDR3 length: 18 residues. Germline-derived CDR1 and CDR2 are MNHEY and SMNVEV (reference sequence). CDR3: CASSFGRLAGVIQETQYF. CDR3 sequence (DNA): TGTGCCAGCAGTTTCGGACGACTCGCGGGAGTTATCCAAGAGACCCAGTACTTC.

In this sample, this clone turned up once. CDR3 in DNA: TGTGCCAGCAGCCCGGGACTAGCGGGAATCTACGAGCAGTACTTC. The encoded protein is CASSPGLAGIYEQYF. This chain connects TRBV5-6 to TRBJ2-7, with 13 bases aligning to TRBD2. J gave up 3 bases and V 4 bases, and 4 bases lay outside the gene matches. Germline V lookup: CDR1 SGHDT, CDR2 YYEEEE. CDR3 size: 15 residues.

The J gene is TRBJ1-1, the V gene TRBV11-2, with unresolved D. Trimming left V 5 bases short and J 9 bases short, with 16 bases between. The CDR3 runs 13 residues. CDR1 is SGHAT, CDR2 FQNNGV, per germline. CDR3 bases: TGTGCCAGCAGCCCTGGAACCGGGAAAAAAGCTTTCTTT. Translated: CASSPGTGKKAFF.

The chain has TRBV7-9 and TRBJ2-3, with a weak D call TRBD2 (5 bases). The germline V gene has CDR1 SEHNR and CDR2 FQNEAQ (reference sequence). Trimming left V 5 bases short and J 8 bases short, with 11 bases between. The CDR3 runs to 12 residues. CDR3 DNA: TGTGCCAGCAGCCCCGCTGCGGGTACGCAGTATTTT. Amino acid sequence: CASSPAAGTQYF.

The chain employs TRBV5-6 and TRBJ1-1; 7 nucleotides line up with TRBD1. The CDR3 is made up of 18 amino acids. From germline, CDR1 is SGHDT and CDR2 YYEEEE. J lost 0 bases, V lost 3 bases, and 14 bases had no gene match. This chain's CDR3 is CASSWGPGQRSMNTEAFF. CDR3 in DNA: TGTGCCAGCAGCTGGGGGCCGGGACAGCGATCCATGAACACTGAAGCTTTCTTT.